This T cell receptor beta chain comes out of a study of cytomegalovirus exposure and HLA in healthy donors. Across the study: Out of around 360 genotyped donors, less than 85% belonged to the Caucasian-associated ancestry cluster.

This CDR3 comprises 14 residues. CDR1 SGHNT and CDR2 YYREEE come from the germline V gene (reference sequence). Trimming removed 4 bases from V and 5 bases from J; junction bases left unmatched: 2. Findings and caveats of the study: Common viral pathogens were later found to be apparently linked to several of the most significant clusters. No immune exposure information besides CMV serostatus was available.

The study ran its PCR with 60 Vbeta and 13 Jbeta primers. Assay used: immunoSEQ multiplex PCR; TCRdb lists only in-frame clones, some missing. Among approximately 85,000 clones listed, about 82% were seen once. On this clone itself: Its antigen is unknown.

This clonotype originated in a man aged 30 to 45 in good health and CMV-seronegative. The sequencing input was PBMCs. This sequence joins TRBV5-4 and TRBJ2-7, with TRBD2 matching over 14 bases. CDR3 region: CASSPGLAGDEQYF. Here the CDR3 DNA reads TGTGCCAGCAGCCCGGGACTAGCGGGGGACGAGCAGTACTTC.